This TCR beta chain derives from a study of T cell responses to AZD1222 COVID-19 vaccine. General observations from the study: Most donors were white British, females outnumbered males, and clonal diversity was possibly underestimated.

Germline lookup yields CDR1 SSHAT and CDR2 FNYEAQ (reference sequence). The CDR3 is made up of 15 amino acids. Clones were sequenced by immunoSEQ multiplex PCR, and TCRdb holds only the in-frame ones, with some missing. The profile shows around 120,000 clones, approximately 94% of them singletons. Comment on this clone: Its antigen is not identified. Relative to the germline gene, one junction end is altered; a read error may explain this.

Sequencing used peripheral blood, obtained 28 days after the second AZD1222 dose. The chain combines TRBV7-7 with TRBJ1-1; D unclear. The receptor was derived from an adult who received the AZD1222 COVID-19 vaccine. Here the CDR3 DNA reads TGTGCTAGCAGCCGGTTTAGTGGGGAGAACACTGAAGCTTTCTTT. This encodes CASSRFSGENTEAFF.